The clone carrying this T cell receptor beta chain turned up a few times. The target antigen is unknown. The authors produced TCR alpha and TCR beta cDNA libraries with sample barcodes and UMIs by 5'RACE using constant-segment primers. TCRdb called the 5' RACE reads again in MiXCR, with one record for every CDR3 protein. The sample includes more than 300,000 distinct CDR3 sequences, around 20% seen only once; the top ten take around 20%. The sample comes from a study of T-cell memory formation after mild COVID-19. Across the whole study: TCR clusters largely stayed donor specific.

General study points: Within pre-infection memory, some responding clones were found, suggesting cross-reactive memory joined. Clones that shrank (day 15 to 85) were balanced CD4/CD8, whereas later expanders leaned CD4+.

The receptor's source is a man younger than 35 who had mild COVID-19 (a few samples of this study predate the infection). Cell type and time point are not known. The sequencing sample was made of PBMCs or a T cell subset sorted from them (not recorded which).

CDR3 amino acids: CASSPRGAETQYF. The CDR3 DNA is TGTGCCAGCTCACCGAGGGGAGCAGAGACCCAGTACTTC. The rearrangement links TRBV18 to TRBJ2-5; D possibly matches TRBD1 or TRBD2 (5 bases each). The germline V gene has CDR1 KGHSH and CDR2 LQKENI. The V end was cut by 3 bases, the J end by 4 bases, with 9 bases between. This CDR3 spans 13 amino acids. Looking up the rest from reference TRBV18 and TRBJ2-5 gives the full variable domain: NAGVMQNPRHLVRRRGQEARLRCSPMKGHSHVYWYRQLPEEGLKFMVYLQKENIIDESGMPKERFSAEFPKEGPSILRIQQVVRGDSAAYFCASSPRGAETQYFGPGTRLLVL.